This TCR beta chain derives from a study of cytomegalovirus exposure and HLA in healthy donors. Broader study findings: Listed as cytomegalovirus-associated were roughly 180 TCR beta chains. With further analysis later on, most CMV-associated TCR beta chains appeared HLA-restricted.

The germline gives CDR1 KGHSH, CDR2 LQKENI. The ends were cut back, 3 bases at V and 5 bases at J, with 13 bases in the middle. CDR3 length: 14 residues. The PCR was carried out with 60 Vbeta primers and 13 Jbeta primers. The assay was immunoSEQ multiplex PCR, and TCRdb's table has in-frame clones only and misses some. The sample records about 140,000 clones, around 80% being singletons. Details on this clone: No antigen is known for it.

This TCR was recovered from a male donor in good health and CMV-seropositive. The rearrangement uses TRBV18 and TRBJ2-5, with D perhaps matching TRBD2 (6 bases). The sequenced sample consisted of PBMCs. CDR3: CASSPRTGDETQYF. CDR3 coding DNA: TGTGCCAGCTCACCTCGTACGGGGGACGAGACCCAGTACTTC.